This TCR beta chain appears in the sequencing data of a study of cytomegalovirus exposure and HLA in healthy donors. Study details: As an earlier analysis found, 150 million to 200 million T cells yielded about 120 million unique TCR beta sequences. Study results and limitations: In a later analysis, TCR beta V- and J-gene trimming was associated with a missense DCLRE1C variant. The authors later found TCR association rates varying by HLA locus, with DRB1 most and HLA-C fewest.

The CDR3 sequence is 15 residues long. CDR1 and CDR2 from the germline V gene are SNHLY and FYNNEI. V was cut by 7 bases and J by 7 bases, with 20 bases left in between. Concerning this clone: What it binds is unknown.

Vbeta (60) and Jbeta (13) primers were used in the PCR. Sequencing was performed with immunoSEQ multiplex PCR; in TCRdb, only in-frame clones are kept and a portion is missing. Of 60,000 to 85,000 clones in the sample, just over 70% were seen once. Donors showed nominal health when sampled, although they likely had unrecorded immune exposures. The TCR originated in a man aged 55-75 years in good health and CMV-seropositive. The chain couples TRBV2 to TRBJ1-5, with D unresolved. Sample: PBMCs. CDR3 bases: TGTGCCAGCAAGAGGACCACCGGGGAAAGCCAGCCCCAGCATTTT. Protein product: CASKRTTGESQPQHF.